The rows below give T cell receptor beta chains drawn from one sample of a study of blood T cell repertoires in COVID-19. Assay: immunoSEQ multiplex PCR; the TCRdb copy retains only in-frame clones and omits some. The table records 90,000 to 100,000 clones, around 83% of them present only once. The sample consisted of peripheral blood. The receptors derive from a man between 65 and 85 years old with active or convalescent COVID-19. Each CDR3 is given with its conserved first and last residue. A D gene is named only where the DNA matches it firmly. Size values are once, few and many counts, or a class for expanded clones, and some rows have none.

cdr3_aa: CASSWDTDQPQHF; cdr3_nt: TGTGCCAGCAGCTGGGACACCGATCAGCCCCAGCATTTT; d_call: -; v_call: TRBV11-2; j_call: TRBJ1-5; clone_size: -
cdr3_aa: CASSLGLRGTQYF; cdr3_nt: TGCGCCAGCAGCTTGGGCTTAAGGGGTACGCAGTATTTT; d_call: -; v_call: TRBV5-1; j_call: TRBJ2-3; clone_size: -
cdr3_aa: CASAPGARFDEKLFF; cdr3_nt: TGTGCCAGCGCTCCTGGGGCTCGGTTTGATGAAAAACTGTTTTTT; d_call: -; v_call: TRBV28; j_call: TRBJ1-4; clone_size: -
cdr3_aa: CSVVVGAGGPDTQYF; cdr3_nt: TGCAGCGTTGTAGTCGGAGCGGGGGGGCCAGATACGCAGTATTTT; d_call: TRBD2; v_call: TRBV29-1; j_call: TRBJ2-3; clone_size: -
cdr3_aa: CASSFKRTGTGGGETQYF; cdr3_nt: TGTGCCAGCAGCTTTAAGAGAACCGGGACAGGGGGTGGGGAGACCCAGTACTTC; d_call: TRBD1; v_call: TRBV13; j_call: TRBJ2-5; clone_size: -
cdr3_aa: CASSFWSSAAEVEQFF; cdr3_nt: TGTGCCAGCAGCTTTTGGAGCTCAGCGGCAGAGGTGGAGCAGTTCTTC; d_call: -; v_call: TRBV7-2; j_call: TRBJ2-1; clone_size: -
cdr3_aa: CASSYRGSFGGYTF; cdr3_nt: TGTGCCAGCAGTTACAGGGGATCATTTGGGGGCTACACCTTC; d_call: TRBD1; v_call: TRBV28; j_call: TRBJ1-2; clone_size: -
cdr3_aa: CASSPTGARDQPQHF; cdr3_nt: TGTGCCAGCAGTCCAACAGGGGCCCGAGATCAGCCCCAGCATTTT; d_call: TRBD1; v_call: TRBV6-5; j_call: TRBJ1-5; clone_size: few
cdr3_aa: CASSSGQGALGYTF; cdr3_nt: TGTGCCAGCAGTTCTGGACAGGGGGCATTGGGCTACACCTTC; d_call: TRBD1; v_call: TRBV5-6; j_call: TRBJ1-2; clone_size: -
cdr3_aa: CASSQQIVTGRDQPQHF; cdr3_nt: TGCGCCAGCAGCCAACAAATCGTGACAGGGCGTGATCAGCCCCAGCATTTT; d_call: TRBD1; v_call: TRBV4-1; j_call: TRBJ1-5; clone_size: -
cdr3_aa: CSASMGAGQPQHF; cdr3_nt: TGCAGTGCTAGTATGGGGGCAGGTCAGCCCCAGCATTTT; d_call: -; v_call: TRBV20-1; j_call: TRBJ1-5; clone_size: once
cdr3_aa: CASSLSPFRGSSPLHF; cdr3_nt: TGTGCCAGCAGCTTATCCCCGTTTCGGGGGAGTTCACCCCTCCACTTT; d_call: -; v_call: TRBV13; j_call: TRBJ1-6; clone_size: -
cdr3_aa: CASSPRAGRGSYEQYF; cdr3_nt: TGTGCCAGCAGCCCCCGGGCGGGACGTGGCTCCTACGAGCAGTACTTC; d_call: -; v_call: TRBV28; j_call: TRBJ2-7; clone_size: -
cdr3_aa: CASSLAQGDEKLFF; cdr3_nt: TGTGCCAGCAGCTTAGCACAGGGGGATGAAAAACTGTTTTTT; d_call: TRBD1; v_call: TRBV7-9; j_call: TRBJ1-4; clone_size: -
cdr3_aa: CASSSGQVRNQPQHF; cdr3_nt: TGTGCCAGCAGTTCTGGACAGGTGAGAAATCAGCCCCAGCATTTT; d_call: TRBD1; v_call: TRBV28; j_call: TRBJ1-5; clone_size: once
cdr3_aa: CASSTAAGDQPQHF; cdr3_nt: TGTGCCAGCAGTACCGCGGCAGGGGATCAGCCCCAGCATTTT; d_call: -; v_call: TRBV6-5; j_call: TRBJ1-5; clone_size: -
cdr3_aa: CASSGARRTEAFF; cdr3_nt: TGTGCCAGCAGCGGAGCTCGAAGGACTGAAGCTTTCTTT; d_call: -; v_call: TRBV12-3/TRBV12-4; j_call: TRBJ1-1; clone_size: -
cdr3_aa: CAWSGTDTQYF; cdr3_nt: TGTGCCTGGAGCGGCACAGATACGCAGTATTTT; d_call: -; v_call: TRBV30; j_call: TRBJ2-3; clone_size: -
cdr3_aa: CASTLRPGSGANVLTF; cdr3_nt: TGTGCCAGCACCCTACGGCCAGGGTCTGGGGCCAACGTCCTGACTTTC; d_call: -; v_call: TRBV28; j_call: TRBJ2-6; clone_size: few
cdr3_aa: CASRSDRGGPDGELFF; cdr3_nt: TGTGCCAGCAGGTCCGACAGGGGAGGACCGGACGGGGAGCTGTTTTTT; d_call: TRBD1; v_call: TRBV5-5; j_call: TRBJ2-2; clone_size: -
cdr3_aa: CASRPGQGLNQPQHF; cdr3_nt: TGTGCCAGCAGACCCGGACAGGGGCTCAATCAGCCCCAGCATTTT; d_call: TRBD1; v_call: TRBV4-2; j_call: TRBJ1-5; clone_size: -
cdr3_aa: CASSLDPGQAAYEQYF; cdr3_nt: TGTGCCAGCAGTCTTGATCCGGGACAGGCCGCCTACGAGCAGTACTTC; d_call: TRBD1; v_call: TRBV27; j_call: TRBJ2-7; clone_size: once